This entry is about one T cell receptor beta chain. Its antigen is as yet unknown. This entry is derived from a study of radiotherapy plus CTLA-4 blockade in lung cancer. Focal radiation and CTLA-4 blockade (ipilimumab) were tested in chemo-refractory metastatic non-small-cell lung cancer patients. Profiling relied on immunoSEQ multiplex PCR, and the TCRdb table lists in-frame clones only, not all of them. The repertoire has 45,000 to 55,000 clones, approximately 91% of them found once; the top ten carry approximately 7.8%. General study points: Blood saw expansion of tumor-derived TCR clones after radiotherapy plus ipilimumab.

Germline values: CDR1 SGHAT, CDR2 FQNNGV. The CDR3 runs 15 residues. V lost 5 bases, J lost 4 bases, and 14 bases lay in between. The input for sequencing was peripheral blood, taken from a patient treated with radiotherapy plus ipilimumab. The receptor comes from a human donor with non-small cell lung cancer whose response to radiotherapy plus ipilimumab could not be evaluated. This chain uses TRBV11-2 with TRBJ2-2; a weak D match, TRBD1 (5 bases). CDR3 coding DNA: TGTGCCAGCAGCCCTCTCCGGACACGCACCGGGGAGCTGTTTTTT. Encoded protein: CASSPLRTRTGELFF. The full variable domain, rest sourced from reference TRBV11-2 and TRBJ2-2, is EAGVAQSPRYKIIEKRQSVAFWCNPISGHATLYWYQQILGQGPKLLIQFQNNGVVDDSQLPKDRFSAERLKGVDSTLKIQPAKLEDSAVYLCASSPLRTRTGELFFGEGSRLTVL.